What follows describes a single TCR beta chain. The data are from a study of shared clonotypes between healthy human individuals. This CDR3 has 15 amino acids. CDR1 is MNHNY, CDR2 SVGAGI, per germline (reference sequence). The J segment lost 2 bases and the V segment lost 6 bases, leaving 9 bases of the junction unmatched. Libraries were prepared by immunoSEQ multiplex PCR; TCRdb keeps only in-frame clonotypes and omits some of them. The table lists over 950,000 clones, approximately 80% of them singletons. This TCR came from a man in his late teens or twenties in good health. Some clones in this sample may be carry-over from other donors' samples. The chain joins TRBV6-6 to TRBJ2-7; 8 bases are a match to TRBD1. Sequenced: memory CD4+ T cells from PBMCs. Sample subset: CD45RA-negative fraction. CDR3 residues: CASSDRTGGAYEQYF. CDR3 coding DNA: TGTGCCAGCAGCGACCGAACAGGGGGAGCCTACGAGCAGTACTTC.